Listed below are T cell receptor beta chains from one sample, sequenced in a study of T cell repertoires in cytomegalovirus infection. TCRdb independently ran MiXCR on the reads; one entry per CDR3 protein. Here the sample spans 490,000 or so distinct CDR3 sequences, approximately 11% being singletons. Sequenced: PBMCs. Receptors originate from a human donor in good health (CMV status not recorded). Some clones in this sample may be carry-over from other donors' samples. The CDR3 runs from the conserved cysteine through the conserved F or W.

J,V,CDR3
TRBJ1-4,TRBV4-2,CASSPEIATNEKLFF
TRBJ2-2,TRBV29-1,CSVEDQAGVAGELFF
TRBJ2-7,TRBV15,CATGESIVEQYF
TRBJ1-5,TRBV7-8,CASSSQGGRNQPQHF
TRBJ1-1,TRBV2,CASSQGRTNTEAFF
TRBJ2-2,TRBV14,CASSRFSTGELFF
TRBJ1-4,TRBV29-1,CSVVRGQGDEKLFF
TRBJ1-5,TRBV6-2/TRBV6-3,CASRPRTGPNQPQHF
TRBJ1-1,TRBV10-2,CASSATQGGTEAFF
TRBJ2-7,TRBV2,CASSEGKGRSEQYF
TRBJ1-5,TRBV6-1,CASSEAGPQPQHF
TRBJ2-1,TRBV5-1,CASSLVGGDEQFF
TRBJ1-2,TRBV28,CASSPSGYYGYTF
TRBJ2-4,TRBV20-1,CSAREVAGGTKNIQYF
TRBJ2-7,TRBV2,CASILTPAYEQYF
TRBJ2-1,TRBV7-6,CASSLWGTNEQFF
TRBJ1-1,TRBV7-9,CASSLSRGEAFF
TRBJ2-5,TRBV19,CASSDRDRVLGETQYF
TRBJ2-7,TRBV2,CASSEVSGTGLNEQYF
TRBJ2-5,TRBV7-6,CASSLGTNQETQYF
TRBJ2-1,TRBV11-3,CASSSPAREQFF
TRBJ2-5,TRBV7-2,CASSRRTSGMAREQETQYF
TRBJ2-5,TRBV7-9,CASSSSGTSGRIQETQYF
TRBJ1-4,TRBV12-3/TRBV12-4,CASMKINDEKLFF
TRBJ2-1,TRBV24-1,CATSDLGTGHNEQFF
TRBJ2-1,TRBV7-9,CASPRGDDEQFF
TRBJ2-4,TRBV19,CASSDSLAKNIQYF
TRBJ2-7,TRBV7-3,CASSLGRNDEQYF
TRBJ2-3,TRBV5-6,CASRPGTSGPTDTQYF